A single TCR beta chain is shown here with its context. The V gene lost 5 bases and the J gene lost 5 bases, with 15 bases spanning the gap. Germline lookup yields CDR1 SGHVS and CDR2 FQNEAQ. This CDR3 contains 14 residues. The data stem from a study of preoperative IRX-2 immunotherapy in early breast cancer. Treatment noted: preoperative locoregional IRX-2 cytokine immunotherapy. Patients received preoperative, locoregional IRX-2 cytokine immunotherapy in a phase Ib study. Assay: immunoSEQ multiplex PCR; the TCRdb copy retains only in-frame clones and omits some. The sample consists of 30,000 to 35,000 clones, about 95% of them appearing once.

The TCR comes from a human donor with breast cancer. The rearrangement uses TRBV7-8 and TRBJ1-1, with D possibly being TRBD1 (6 bases). The specimen was obtained from a patient treated with IRX-2 immunotherapy. The CDR3 nucleotides read TGTGCCAGCAGCACCCGACAGGACCCAACTGAAGCTTTCTTT. Amino acids: CASSTRQDPTEAFF.